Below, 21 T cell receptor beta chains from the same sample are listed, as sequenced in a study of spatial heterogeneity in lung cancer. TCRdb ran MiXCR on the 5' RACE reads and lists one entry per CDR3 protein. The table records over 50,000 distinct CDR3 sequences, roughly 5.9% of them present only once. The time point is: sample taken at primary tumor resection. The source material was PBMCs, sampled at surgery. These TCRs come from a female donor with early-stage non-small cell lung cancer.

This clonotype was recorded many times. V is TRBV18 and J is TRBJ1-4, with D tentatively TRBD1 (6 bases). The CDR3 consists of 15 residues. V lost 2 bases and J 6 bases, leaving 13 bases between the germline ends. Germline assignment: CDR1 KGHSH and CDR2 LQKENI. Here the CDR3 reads CASSPGGGWDEKLFF. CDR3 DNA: TGTGCCAGCTCACCAGGTGGGGGCTGGGATGAAAAACTGTTTTTT. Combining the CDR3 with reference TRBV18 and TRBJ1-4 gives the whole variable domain NAGVMQNPRHLVRRRGQEARLRCSPMKGHSHVYWYRQLPEEGLKFMVYLQKENIIDESGMPKERFSAEFPKEGPSILRIQQVVRGDSAAYFCASSPGGGWDEKLFFGSGTQLSVL.

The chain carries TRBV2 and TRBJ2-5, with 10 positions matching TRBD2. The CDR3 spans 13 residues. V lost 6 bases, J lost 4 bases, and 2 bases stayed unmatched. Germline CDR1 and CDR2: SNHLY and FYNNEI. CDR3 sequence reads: CASRTSGVETQYF. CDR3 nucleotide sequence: TGTGCCAGCAGAACTAGCGGGGTAGAGACCCAGTACTTC.

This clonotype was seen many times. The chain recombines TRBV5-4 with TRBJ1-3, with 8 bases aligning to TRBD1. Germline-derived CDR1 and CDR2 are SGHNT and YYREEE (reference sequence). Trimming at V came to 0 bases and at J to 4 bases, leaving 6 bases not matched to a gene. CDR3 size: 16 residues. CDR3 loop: CASSLGTGLLGNTIYF. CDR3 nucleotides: TGTGCCAGCAGCTTGGGGACAGGGCTGCTAGGAAACACCATATATTTT.

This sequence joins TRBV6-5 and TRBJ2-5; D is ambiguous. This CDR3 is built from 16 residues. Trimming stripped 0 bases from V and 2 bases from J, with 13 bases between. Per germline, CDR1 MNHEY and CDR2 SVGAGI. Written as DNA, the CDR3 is TGTGCCAGCAGTTACTCACCGGCACCGGGTCAAGAGACCCAGTACTTC. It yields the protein CASSYSPAPGQETQYF.

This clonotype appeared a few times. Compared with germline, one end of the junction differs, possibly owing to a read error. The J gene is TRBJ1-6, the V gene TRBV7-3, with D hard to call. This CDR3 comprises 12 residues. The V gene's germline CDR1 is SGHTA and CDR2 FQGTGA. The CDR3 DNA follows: TGTGCCAGCAGCTTCAATAATTCATCCCTCCACTTT. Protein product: CASSFNNSSLHF.

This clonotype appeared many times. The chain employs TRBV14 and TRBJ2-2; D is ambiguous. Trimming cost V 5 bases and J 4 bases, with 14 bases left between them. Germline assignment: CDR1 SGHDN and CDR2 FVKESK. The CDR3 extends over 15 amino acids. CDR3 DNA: TGTGCCAGCAGCGTTCGTCAGGTGGGCACCGGGGAGCTGTTTTTT. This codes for CASSVRQVGTGELFF.

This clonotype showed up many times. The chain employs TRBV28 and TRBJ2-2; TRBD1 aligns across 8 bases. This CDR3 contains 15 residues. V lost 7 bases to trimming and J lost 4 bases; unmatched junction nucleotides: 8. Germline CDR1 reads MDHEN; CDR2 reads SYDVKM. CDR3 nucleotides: TGTGCCAGCATAGGACAGGGAACTTCCACCGGGGAGCTGTTTTTT. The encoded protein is CASIGQGTSTGELFF.

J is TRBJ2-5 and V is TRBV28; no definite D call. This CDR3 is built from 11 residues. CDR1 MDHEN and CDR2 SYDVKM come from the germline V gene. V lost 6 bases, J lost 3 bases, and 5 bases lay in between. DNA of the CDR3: TGTGCCAGCAGACTAAAAGAGACCCAGTACTTC. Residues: CASRLKETQYF.

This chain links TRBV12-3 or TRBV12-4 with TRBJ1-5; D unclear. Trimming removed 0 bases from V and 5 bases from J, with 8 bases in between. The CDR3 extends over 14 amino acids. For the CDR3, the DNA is TGTGCCAGCAGTTTAGCTGGGATGTATCAGCCCCAGCATTTT. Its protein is CASSLAGMYQPQHF.

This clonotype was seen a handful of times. This CDR3 reads CASSLEANTEAFF. The CDR3 DNA follows: TGCGCCAGCAGCTTGGAGGCGAACACTGAAGCTTTCTTT. The V and J genes are TRBV5-1 and TRBJ1-1; D uncertain. Germline V lookup: CDR1 SGHRS, CDR2 YFSETQ. The CDR3 has 13 residues. The ends were cut back, 0 bases at V and 1 base at J, with 4 bases in the middle.

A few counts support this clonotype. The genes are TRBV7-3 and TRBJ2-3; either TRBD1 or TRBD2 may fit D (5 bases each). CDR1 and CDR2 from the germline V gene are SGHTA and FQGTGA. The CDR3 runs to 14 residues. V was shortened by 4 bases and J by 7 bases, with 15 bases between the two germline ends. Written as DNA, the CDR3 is TGTGCCAGCAGCTCCGAGGGGCGACAGAATACGCAGTATTTT. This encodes CASSSEGRQNTQYF.

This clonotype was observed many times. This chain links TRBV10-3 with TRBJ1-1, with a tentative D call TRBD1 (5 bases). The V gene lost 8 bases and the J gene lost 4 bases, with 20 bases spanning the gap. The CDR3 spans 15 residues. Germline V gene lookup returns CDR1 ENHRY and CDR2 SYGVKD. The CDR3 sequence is CAISPGSSRGTEAFF. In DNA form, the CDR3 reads TGTGCCATCTCTCCAGGGTCATCTCGGGGCACTGAAGCTTTCTTT.

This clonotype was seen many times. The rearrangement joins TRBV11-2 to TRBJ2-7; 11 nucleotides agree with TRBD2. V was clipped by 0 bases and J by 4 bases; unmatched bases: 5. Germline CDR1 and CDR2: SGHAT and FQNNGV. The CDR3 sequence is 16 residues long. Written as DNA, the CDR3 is TGTGCCAGCAGCTTAGACGGGACTAGCGGTTTATACGAGCAGTACTTC. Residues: CASSLDGTSGLYEQYF.

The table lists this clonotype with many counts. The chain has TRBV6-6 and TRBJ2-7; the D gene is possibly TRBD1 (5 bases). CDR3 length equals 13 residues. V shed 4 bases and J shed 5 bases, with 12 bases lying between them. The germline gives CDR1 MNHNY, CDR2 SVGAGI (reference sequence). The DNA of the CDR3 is TGTGCCAGCAGTTTTCAACAGGTTAACGAGCAGTACTTC. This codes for CASSFQQVNEQYF.

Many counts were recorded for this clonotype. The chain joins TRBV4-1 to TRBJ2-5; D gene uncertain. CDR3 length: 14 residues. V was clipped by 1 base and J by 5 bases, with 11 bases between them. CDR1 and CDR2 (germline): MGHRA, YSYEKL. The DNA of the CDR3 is TGCGCCAGCAGCCAAGGAGGCAAAGGGGAGACCCAGTACTTC. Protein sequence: CASSQGGKGETQYF.

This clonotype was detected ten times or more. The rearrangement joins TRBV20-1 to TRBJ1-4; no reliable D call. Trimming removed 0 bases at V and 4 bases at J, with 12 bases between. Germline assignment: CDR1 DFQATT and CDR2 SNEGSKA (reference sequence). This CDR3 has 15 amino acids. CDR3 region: CSARDRSSNNEKLFF. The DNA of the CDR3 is TGCAGTGCTAGAGATCGGTCCAGTAATAATGAAAAACTGTTTTTT.

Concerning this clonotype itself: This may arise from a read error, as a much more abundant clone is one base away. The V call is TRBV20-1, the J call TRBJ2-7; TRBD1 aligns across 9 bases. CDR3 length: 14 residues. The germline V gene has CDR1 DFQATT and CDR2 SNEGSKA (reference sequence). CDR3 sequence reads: CSARAGQGTYELYF. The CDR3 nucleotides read TGCAGTGCTAGAGCCGGACAGGGGACATACGAGCTGTACTTC.

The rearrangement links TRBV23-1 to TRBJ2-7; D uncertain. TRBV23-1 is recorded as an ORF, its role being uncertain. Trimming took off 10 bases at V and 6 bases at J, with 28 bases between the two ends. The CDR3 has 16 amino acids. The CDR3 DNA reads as TGCGCCACCCGAGGAAAGACCAAAAGGGCAGAAGGCGAGCAGTACGTC. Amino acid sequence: CATRGKTKRAEGEQYV.

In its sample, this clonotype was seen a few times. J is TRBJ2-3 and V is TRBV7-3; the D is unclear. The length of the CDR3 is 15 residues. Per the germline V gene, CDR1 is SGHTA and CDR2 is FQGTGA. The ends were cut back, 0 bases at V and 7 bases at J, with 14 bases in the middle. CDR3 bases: TGTGCCAGCAGCTTAACGTTCTCGGGCAGGAATACGCAGTATTTT. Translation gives CASSLTFSGRNTQYF.

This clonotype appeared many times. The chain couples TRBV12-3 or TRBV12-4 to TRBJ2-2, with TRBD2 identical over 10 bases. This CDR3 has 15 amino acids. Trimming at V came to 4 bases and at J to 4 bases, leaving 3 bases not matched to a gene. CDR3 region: CASSYSGRPTGELFF. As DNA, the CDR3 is TGTGCCAGCAGTTATAGCGGGAGGCCCACCGGGGAGCTGTTTTTT.

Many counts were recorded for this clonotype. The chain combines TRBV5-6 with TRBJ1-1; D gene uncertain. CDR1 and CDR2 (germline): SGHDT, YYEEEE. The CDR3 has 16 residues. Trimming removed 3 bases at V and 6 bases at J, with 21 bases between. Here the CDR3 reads CASSSGSVRPSSEAFF. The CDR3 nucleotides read TGTGCCAGCAGCTCCGGGAGTGTCAGGCCCAGCTCTGAAGCTTTCTTT.